These 10 T cell receptor beta chains were sequenced from one sample in a study of CD8 T cells in ankylosing spondylitis. Whole-study findings and limits: Among TCR beta sequences, a motif of under 10 highly homologous variants appeared characteristic of ankylosing spondylitis blood.

TCRdb fed the 5' RACE reads into MiXCR, producing one record per CDR3 protein. The sample yields 500,000 to 550,000 distinct CDR3 sequences, about 12% seen once. No antigens are known for them. Sequencing was carried out using blood, either unsorted or a sorted T cell fraction (not recorded which). The receptors derive from a male donor with ankylosing spondylitis.

In its sample, this clonotype was seen a few times. This sequence joins TRBV10-1 and TRBJ2-2; possibly TRBD1 or TRBD2 for D (5 bases each). The length of the CDR3 is 14 residues. The V end lost 6 bases, the J end lost 7 bases, and 15 bases lay between the germline ends. Germline V gives CDR1 WNHNN, CDR2 SYGVQD (reference sequence). CDR3 coding DNA: TGCGCCAGCAGGTTCGGGGCAGGTCACGGGGAGCTGTTTTTT. This sequence encodes CASRFGAGHGELFF.

The chain employs TRBV11-3 and TRBJ2-3; TRBD2 aligns across 10 bases. The CDR3 length is 16 residues. CDR1 is SGHNT and CDR2 is YENEEA in the germline V gene. The trim removed 5 bases at V and 7 bases at J, leaving 12 bases unmatched. The CDR3 here is CASSGSSGSILHTQYF. CDR3 in DNA: TGTGCCAGCAGCGGCTCTAGCGGGAGTATCCTCCATACGCAGTATTTT. Together with reference TRBV11-3 and TRBJ2-3, the CDR3 gives the full variable domain: EAGVVQSPRYKIIEKKQPVAFWCNPISGHNTLYWYLQNLGQGPELLIRYENEEAVDDSQLPKDRFSAERLKGVDSTLKIQPAELGDSAVYLCASSGSSGSILHTQYFGPGTRLTVL.

This clonotype appeared many times. The chain couples TRBV18 to TRBJ2-1; D not resolved. Trimming stripped 6 bases from V and 7 bases from J, with 10 bases between. The length of the CDR3 is 12 residues. CDR1 and CDR2 from the germline V gene are KGHSH and LQKENI. The CDR3 DNA reads as TGTGCCAGCTCCCCAGCCGTGAATGAGCAGTTCTTC. Protein: CASSPAVNEQFF.

This clonotype has only a few counts. The V call is TRBV20-1, the J call TRBJ2-7; 7 nucleotides align to TRBD1. With V trimmed by 5 bases and J by 2 bases, 9 bases remained unmatched. CDR1 is DFQATT and CDR2 is SNEGSKA in the germline V gene (reference sequence). The CDR3 runs 14 residues. CDR3 DNA: TGCAGTGCTCCGTCACCAGGGGGAACCTACGAGCAGTACTTC. This gives the protein CSAPSPGGTYEQYF.

This clonotype occurred a few times. The chain is built from TRBV11-2 and TRBJ2-5; 11 bases fit TRBD2. This CDR3 spans 17 amino acids. CDR1 is SGHAT, CDR2 FQNNGV, per germline. The junction had 12 bases not matched to a gene; V was cut back by 5 bases and J by 4 bases. CDR3 bases: TGTGCCAGCAGCCCGGGACTAGCGGCCCTCCCCGGAGAGACCCAGTACTTC. It specifies CASSPGLAALPGETQYF.

V usage is TRBV19 and J usage is TRBJ2-2; D call uncertain. CDR1 is LNHDA, CDR2 SQIVND, per germline (reference sequence). CDR3 size: 15 residues. Trimming took off 5 bases at V and 3 bases at J, with 13 bases between the two ends. CDR3 amino acids: CASSPLASDTGELFF. The CDR3 nucleotides are TGTGCCAGTAGTCCCCTTGCTTCTGACACCGGGGAGCTGTTTTTT. Full variable domain (missing parts from reference TRBV19 and TRBJ2-2): DGGITQSPKYLFRKEGQNVTLSCEQNLNHDAMYWYRQDPGQGLRLIYYSQIVNDFQKGDIAEGYSVSREKKESFPLTVTSAQKNPTAFYLCASSPLASDTGELFFGEGSRLTVL.

This clonotype was seen only a few times. CDR3: CASSLLTGGPKEQFF. The CDR3 DNA reads as TGTGCCAGCAGTTTATTAACGGGAGGGCCAAAAGAGCAGTTCTTC. The rearrangement links TRBV27 to TRBJ2-1; 8 positions agree with TRBD2. J lost 10 bases, V lost 1 base, and 9 bases had no gene match. Germline V gene data show CDR1 as MNHEY and CDR2 as SMNVEV (reference sequence). CDR3 length equals 15 residues.

The chain employs TRBV6-6 and TRBJ2-1; no definite D call. This CDR3 has 12 residues. CDR1 is MNHNY and CDR2 is SVGAGI in the germline V gene (reference sequence). V lost 8 bases, J lost 7 bases, and 12 bases lay in between. This chain's CDR3 is CASRWGGNEQFF. The CDR3 nucleotides are TGTGCCAGCCGATGGGGTGGTAATGAGCAGTTCTTC.

This clonotype was seen only a few times. The chain uses TRBV20-1 and TRBJ2-1; D possibly corresponds to TRBD1 (5 bases). The germline V gene has CDR1 DFQATT and CDR2 SNEGSKA (reference sequence). The CDR3 covers 12 residues. V was shortened by 6 bases and J by 6 bases, with 12 bases between the two germline ends. CDR3 region: CSAFRGSNEQFF. The CDR3 nucleotides are TGCAGTGCCTTTAGGGGTTCCAATGAGCAGTTCTTC.

This clonotype has more than one count but fewer than ten. V is TRBV6-1 and J is TRBJ2-1; 10 bases align to TRBD2. CDR1 is MNHNS and CDR2 is SASEGT in the germline V gene. The ends lost 4 bases at V and 7 bases at J; junction bases unmatched: 7. The CDR3 sequence is 15 residues long. The CDR3 region has the DNA TGTGCCAGCAGTGCAAGCGGGAGGGCGGGGAATGAGCAGTTCTTC. Its protein is CASSASGRAGNEQFF.